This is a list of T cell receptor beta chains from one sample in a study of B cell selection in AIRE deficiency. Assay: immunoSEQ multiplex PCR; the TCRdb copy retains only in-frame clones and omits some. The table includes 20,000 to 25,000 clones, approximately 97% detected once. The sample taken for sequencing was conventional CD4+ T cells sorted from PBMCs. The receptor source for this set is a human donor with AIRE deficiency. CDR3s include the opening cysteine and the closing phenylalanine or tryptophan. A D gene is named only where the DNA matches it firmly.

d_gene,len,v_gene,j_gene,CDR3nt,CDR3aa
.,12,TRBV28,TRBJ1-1,TGTGCCAGCGTCGCAAAGGGCACTGAAGCTTTCTTT,CASVAKGTEAFF
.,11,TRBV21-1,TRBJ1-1,TGTGCCAGCAGCAAACCCCCGGGGACTTTCTTT,CASSKPPGTFF
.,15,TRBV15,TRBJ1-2,TGTGCCACCAGCAGAGATCCTCTGGCTGACTATGGCTACACCTTC,CATSRDPLADYGYTF
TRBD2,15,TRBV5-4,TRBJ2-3,TGTGCCAGCAGCCTGACTAGCGGGAGCACAGATACGCAGTATTTT,CASSLTSGSTDTQYF
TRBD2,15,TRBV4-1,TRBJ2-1,TGCGCCAGCAGCCAAGCCGGACTAGGCCACAATGAGCAGTTCTTC,CASSQAGLGHNEQFF
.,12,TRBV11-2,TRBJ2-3,TGTGCCAGCAGCTTGGGGACAGATACGCAGTATTTT,CASSLGTDTQYF
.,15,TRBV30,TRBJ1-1,TGTGCCTGGAGTGTAGCCGCGCACAAAGACACTGAAGCTTTCTTT,CAWSVAAHKDTEAFF
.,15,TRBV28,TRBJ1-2,TGTGCCAGCAGTTCCACCTGGGCAGGGAACTATGGCTACACCTTC,CASSSTWAGNYGYTF
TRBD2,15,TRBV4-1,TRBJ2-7,TGCGCCAGCAGCCAAGTTTCTAGCGGGAGCTACGAGCAGTACTTC,CASSQVSSGSYEQYF
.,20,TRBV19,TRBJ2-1,TGTGCCAGTAGTATAAGGGGGGGGGAGACTCTCGTCGGGCCCTACAATGAGCAGTTCTTC,CASSIRGGETLVGPYNEQFF
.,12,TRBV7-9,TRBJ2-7,TGTGCCAGCAGCGACGACAGAGACGAGCAGTACTTC,CASSDDRDEQYF
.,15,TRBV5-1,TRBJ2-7,TGCGCCAGCAGCCCGTCCGGTGAACTTAAGTACGAGCAGTACTTC,CASSPSGELKYEQYF
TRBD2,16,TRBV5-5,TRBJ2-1,TGTGCCAGCAGCTTTGTTGGCGGGAGTGTGGCCAATGAGCAGTTCTTC,CASSFVGGSVANEQFF
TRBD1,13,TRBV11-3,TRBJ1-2,TGTGCCAGCAGCTTTACAGGGGGCTATGGCTACACCTTC,CASSFTGGYGYTF